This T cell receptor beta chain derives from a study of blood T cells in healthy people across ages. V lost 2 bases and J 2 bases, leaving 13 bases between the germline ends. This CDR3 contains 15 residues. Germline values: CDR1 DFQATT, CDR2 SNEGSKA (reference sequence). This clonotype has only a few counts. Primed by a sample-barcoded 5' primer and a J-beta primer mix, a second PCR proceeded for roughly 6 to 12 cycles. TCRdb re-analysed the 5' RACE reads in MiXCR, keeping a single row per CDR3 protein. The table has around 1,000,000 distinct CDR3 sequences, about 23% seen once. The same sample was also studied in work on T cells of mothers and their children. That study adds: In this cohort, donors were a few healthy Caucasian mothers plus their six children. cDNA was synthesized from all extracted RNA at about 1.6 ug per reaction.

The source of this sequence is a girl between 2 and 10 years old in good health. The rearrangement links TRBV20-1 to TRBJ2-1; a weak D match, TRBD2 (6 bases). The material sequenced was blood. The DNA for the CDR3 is TGCAGTGCTAGAAAACCGGGACTTCCCTACAATGAGCAGTTCTTC. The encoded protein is CSARKPGLPYNEQFF.